Following are 32 T cell receptor beta chains from one sample sequenced in a study of pediatric ulcerative colitis (dated by TCRdb to the late 2010s). Libraries were made using the immunoSEQ multiplex PCR assay. The table was pulled from immuneACCESS by TCRdb, which kept in-frame rearrangements only. Such tables lose some clones; where checked, under half of the loss comes from unresolved V genes, and the rest has no known cause. Across this sample there are about 40,000 clones, with roughly four fifths seen only once. The ten largest clones represent 8% to 9.5% of the sample. One to two pinch biopsies were taken from the rectum for research during colonoscopy. Sequences were obtained from gut tissue. All receptors come from a boy between 10 and 17 years old with severe ulcerative colitis.

The rearrangement uses TRBV27 and TRBJ1-2, with a tentative D call TRBD1 (5 bases). CDR1 is MNHEY, CDR2 SMNVEV, per germline (reference sequence). Between the trimmed V and J ends, which lost 5 bases and 3 bases, there was a span of 13 bases. There are 14 residues in the CDR3. DNA of the CDR3: TGTGCCAGCAGTCCCATGGGACCCGACTATGGCTACACCTTC. Its translation: CASSPMGPDYGYTF.

The rearrangement joins TRBV5-1 to TRBJ1-1, with D unresolved. V was cut by 0 bases and J by 4 bases, with 13 bases left in between. This CDR3 has 15 residues. The germline CDR1 and CDR2 sequences are SGHRS and YFSETQ. The CDR3 DNA reads as TGCGCCAGCAGCTTGGATCTGCGGGTCGGCACTGAAGCTTTCTTT. The encoded protein is CASSLDLRVGTEAFF.

This clone was seen just once. V gene TRBV9 combines with J gene TRBJ2-2, with D perhaps matching TRBD2 (5 bases). V dropped 7 bases and J dropped 4 bases, with 14 bases sitting between them. Germline V gene data show CDR1 as SGDLS and CDR2 as YYNGEE. There are 14 residues in the CDR3. CDR3 bases: TGTGCCAGCGGGGATCTCCGGGGCACCGGGGAGCTGTTTTTT. Amino acid sequence: CASGDLRGTGELFF.

The chain combines TRBV28 with TRBJ2-3; D not resolved. V lost 3 bases and J lost 2, with 15 bases in between. CDR3 length equals 16 residues. CDR1 and CDR2 from the germline V gene are MDHEN and SYDVKM. The DNA of the CDR3 is TGTGCCAGCAGTTTCTTAAATCTCAGAACCACAGATACGCAGTATTTT. Protein: CASSFLNLRTTDTQYF. Full variable domain (missing parts from reference TRBV28 and TRBJ2-3): DVKVTQSSRYLVKRTGEKVFLECVQDMDHENMFWYRQDPGLGLRLIYFSYDVKMKEKGDIPEGYSVSREKKERFSLILESASTNQTSMYLCASSFLNLRTTDTQYFGPGTRLTVL.

This chain joins TRBV6-5 and TRBJ1-4, with D maybe TRBD1 (5 bases). V was clipped by 0 bases and J by 7 bases, with 12 bases between them. Germline V gene sequence: CDR1 MNHEY, CDR2 SVGAGI. CDR3 length equals 15 residues. CDR3 coding DNA: TGTGCCAGCAGTTACTCCGGGGCGTCTGTTGAAAAACTGTTTTTT. Residues: CASSYSGASVEKLFF.

This sequence joins TRBV28 and TRBJ1-2; 7 positions agree with TRBD1. The V gene's germline CDR1 is MDHEN and CDR2 SYDVKM. The CDR3 length is 14 residues. After removal of 5 bases from V and 6 bases from J, the junction contained 9 bases not matched to a gene. The CDR3 bases are TGTGCCAGCAGTCGGGGCAGGGGGTACAATGGCTACACCTTC. Amino acid sequence: CASSRGRGYNGYTF.

CDR3 coding DNA: TGCGCCAGCAGTGAGTCGGGGGTACCCCAGCATTTT. Protein sequence: CASSESGVPQHF. The V and J genes are TRBV10-1 and TRBJ1-5, with a weak D call TRBD1 (5 bases). The CDR3 runs to 12 residues. V lost 0 bases, J lost 10 bases, and 7 bases lay in between. The germline V gene has CDR1 WNHNN and CDR2 SYGVQD (reference sequence).

This chain joins TRBV19 and TRBJ1-4; a possible D gene is TRBD1 (5 bases). Trimming removed 9 bases at V and 7 bases at J, with 24 bases between. Germline-derived CDR1 and CDR2 are LNHDA and SQIVND (reference sequence). CDR3 length: 16 amino acids. The CDR3 nucleotides read TGTGCCAGCAGGGACTCCTTAGGTGTTGGGCGTGAAAAACTGTTTTTT. Translation: CASRDSLGVGREKLFF.

As regards this clone: The junction differs from germline at one of its ends, possibly a read error. The CDR3 region has the DNA TGTGCCAGCAGTGGGGAAGATACTGCTAGCACGGATACGCAGTATTTT. This translates into CASSGEDTASTDTQYF. The V gene is TRBV2, the J gene TRBJ2-3, with D perhaps TRBD2 (5 bases). CDR3 size: 16 residues. Looked up from germline, CDR1 is SNHLY and CDR2 is FYNNEI.

CDR3 nucleotide sequence: TGTGCCACCTCACGGGGAGGACAGAGTGGGATGGTGGGCGAAAAACTGTTTTTT. Amino acids: CATSRGGQSGMVGEKLFF. The genes are TRBV19 and TRBJ1-4, with a possible D match to TRBD1 (6 bases). Trimming took off 10 bases at V and 8 bases at J, with 32 bases between the two ends. Per germline, CDR1 LNHDA and CDR2 SQIVND (reference sequence). CDR3 size: 18 residues.

The chain couples TRBV29-1 to TRBJ2-1, with TRBD2 identical over 7 bases. V dropped 4 bases and J dropped 0; count of bases not matched to a gene: 12. CDR3 length equals 17 residues. In germline, CDR1 is SQVTM, CDR2 ANQGSEA. In nucleotides, the CDR3 is TGCAGCGTTGTATCATGGGTGGGGGGGATCTCCTACAATGAGCAGTTCTTC. This encodes CSVVSWVGGISYNEQFF.

This clone was seen a handful of times. The chain carries TRBV10-3 and TRBJ1-3, with 8 bases lining up with TRBD1. The V gene end was trimmed by 5 bases and the J gene end by 6 bases; junction bases not matched to a gene: 12. Germline CDR1 reads ENHRY; CDR2 reads SYGVKD. This CDR3 has 16 residues. The CDR3 nucleotides read TGTGCCATCAGTCCTACCACCGGACAGGGACCAAACACCATATATTTT. Encoded protein: CAISPTTGQGPNTIYF.

The chain recombines TRBV13 with TRBJ1-2; 7 bases agree with TRBD1. The CDR3 covers 14 residues. Looked up from germline, CDR1 is PRHDT and CDR2 is FYEKMQ (reference sequence). Losses at the gene ends were 5 bases for V and 8 bases for J; bases not matched to a gene: 11. As DNA, the CDR3 is TGTGCCAGCAGCCATCAGGACAGGTCGAGAGGCTACACCTTC. It specifies CASSHQDRSRGYTF. Full variable domain (missing parts from reference TRBV13 and TRBJ1-2): AAGVIQSPRHLIKEKRETATLKCYPIPRHDTVYWYQQGPGQDPQFLISFYEKMQSDKGSIPDRFSAQQFSDYHSELNMSSLELGDSALYFCASSHQDRSRGYTFGSGTRLTVV.

The chain couples TRBV29-1 to TRBJ2-1, with TRBD1 matching over 7 bases. Trimming at V came to 7 bases and at J to 9 bases, leaving 6 bases not matched to a gene. Per the germline V gene, CDR1 is SQVTM and CDR2 is ANQGSEA. The CDR3 extends over 11 amino acids. The CDR3 region has the DNA TGCAGCGGAGAGGGGGCAGGTGAGCAGTTCTTC. Amino acid sequence: CSGEGAGEQFF.

The chain couples TRBV19 to TRBJ1-1, with TRBD1 matching over 7 bases. The V segment lost 4 bases and the J segment 4 bases; nucleotides outside the gene matches: 6. CDR1 and CDR2 (germline): LNHDA, SQIVND (reference sequence). This CDR3 region has 14 residues. The CDR3 coding sequence is TGTGCCAGTAGTACCCTTGACAGGGTCACTGAAGCTTTCTTT. Translated, it gives CASSTLDRVTEAFF.

This CDR3 is CASSLDKIVMSTDTQYF. The CDR3 bases are TGTGCCAGCAGCTTAGACAAGATAGTGATGAGCACAGATACGCAGTATTTT. The chain is built from TRBV11-2 and TRBJ2-3; unclear D gene. Deletions cut 0 bases from V and 0 bases from J, with 13 bases between. This CDR3 contains 17 residues. Germline CDR1 and CDR2: SGHAT and FQNNGV.

V gene TRBV28 combines with J gene TRBJ1-4, with TRBD1 matching 9 bases. Germline lookup yields CDR1 MDHEN and CDR2 SYDVKM. The CDR3 length is 14 residues. The J segment lost 5 bases and the V segment lost 5 bases, leaving 3 bases of the junction unmatched. This chain's CDR3 is CASSTTGGNEKLFF. The CDR3 bases are TGTGCCAGCAGTACAACAGGGGGCAATGAAAAACTGTTTTTT. The complete variable domain, with remaining parts taken from reference TRBV28 and TRBJ1-4, reads DVKVTQSSRYLVKRTGEKVFLECVQDMDHENMFWYRQDPGLGLRLIYFSYDVKMKEKGDIPEGYSVSREKKERFSLILESASTNQTSMYLCASSTTGGNEKLFFGSGTQLSVL.

This chain joins TRBV9 and TRBJ2-7; TRBD1 aligns across 9 bases. CDR3 size: 14 residues. The V segment lost 3 bases and the J segment 2 bases; nucleotides outside the gene matches: 3. Germline CDR1 reads SGDLS; CDR2 reads YYNGEE. Written as DNA, the CDR3 is TGTGCCAGCAGCGCCGGGACAGGGACCTACGAGCAGTACTTC. Protein product: CASSAGTGTYEQYF.

The chain combines TRBV28 with TRBJ2-5; 9 bases align to TRBD1. There are 14 residues in the CDR3. Looked up from germline, CDR1 is MDHEN and CDR2 is SYDVKM. V was pared by 4 bases and J by 4 bases, with 4 bases of the junction left unmatched. CDR3: CASSSHRGLETQYF. In DNA form, the CDR3 reads TGTGCCAGCAGTTCCCACAGGGGGCTAGAGACCCAGTACTTC.

The rearrangement joins TRBV2 to TRBJ1-5; 8 bases line up with TRBD1. This CDR3 spans 15 amino acids. In germline, CDR1 is SNHLY, CDR2 FYNNEI. J lost 7 bases, V lost 4 bases, and 9 bases had no gene match. The CDR3 DNA follows: TGTGCCAGCAGTGGGACAGGGCTGTCGACGCAGCCCCAGCATTTT. Residues: CASSGTGLSTQPQHF.

This chain connects TRBV4-2 to TRBJ1-4; no clear D gene. The CDR3 is 13 amino acids. Germline CDR1 and CDR2: LGHNA and YNFKEQ. Trimming took 6 bases from V and 3 from J, leaving 8 bases between them. CDR3 coding DNA: TGTGCCAGCAGTCGGGAGTCTAATGAAAAACTGTTTTTT. It encodes CASSRESNEKLFF.

The chain recombines TRBV9 with TRBJ1-5; 11 bases line up with TRBD1. With 2 bases clipped from V and 7 bases from J, the junction kept 5 bases outside the gene matches. The CDR3 contains 15 residues. The germline V gene encodes CDR1 SGDLS and CDR2 YYNGEE. The DNA of the CDR3 is TGTGCCAGCAGCGTGGGGACAGGGGGTCACCAGCCCCAGCATTTT. Protein sequence: CASSVGTGGHQPQHF.

The V call is TRBV15, the J call TRBJ1-2; 8 bases are a match to TRBD1. Germline-derived CDR1 and CDR2 are LNHNV and YYDKDF (reference sequence). J gave up 7 bases and V 1 base, and 5 bases lay outside the gene matches. The CDR3 length is 14 residues. The CDR3 region is CATSRATTGGGYTF. In DNA, the CDR3 is TGTGCCACCAGCAGAGCCACCACAGGGGGTGGCTACACCTTC.

V and J are TRBV6-5 and TRBJ1-2, with a weak D call TRBD1 (6 bases). With 5 bases removed from V and 8 bases from J, the gap between germline ends came to 15 bases. CDR1 is MNHEY, CDR2 SVGAGI, per germline. This CDR3 has 13 residues. The DNA for the CDR3 is TGTGCCAGCAGTCATCCCACAGGGTACGGCTACACCTTC. The encoded protein is CASSHPTGYGYTF.

The rearrangement uses TRBV4-1 and TRBJ1-4, with a possible D match to TRBD1 (6 bases). This CDR3 is built from 14 residues. V lost 0 bases, J lost 8 bases, and 10 bases lay in between. Germline V gene sequence: CDR1 MGHRA, CDR2 YSYEKL. CDR3 nucleotides: TGCGCCAGCAGCCAAGATACAGGGTGGGAAAAACTGTTTTTT. Residues: CASSQDTGWEKLFF.

J is TRBJ2-1 and V is TRBV7-2, with a weak D call TRBD2 (6 bases). V dropped 4 bases and J dropped 4 bases, with 11 bases sitting between them. This CDR3 contains 14 residues. Germline lookup yields CDR1 SGHTA and CDR2 FQGNSA. CDR3 residues: CASSSPGLYNEQFF. For the CDR3, the DNA is TGTGCCAGCAGCTCGCCGGGACTTTACAATGAGCAGTTCTTC.

The V call is TRBV6-5, the J call TRBJ2-7; possible D gene TRBD1, 6 bases. Looked up from germline, CDR1 is MNHEY and CDR2 is SVGAGI. Trimming cost V 4 bases and J 0 bases, with 16 bases left between them. CDR3 size: 16 residues. CDR3 sequence reads: CASSSVRQASSYEQYF. CDR3 in DNA: TGTGCCAGCAGTTCCGTAAGACAGGCTAGCTCCTACGAGCAGTACTTC.

The genes are TRBV19 and TRBJ1-2; no definite D call. Germline CDR1 LNHDA, CDR2 SQIVND (reference sequence). This CDR3 has 16 amino acids. Trimming shortened V by 5 bases and J by 7 bases, and 23 bases separated the two germline ends. The CDR3 spells CASSSRRRGKRSGYTF. CDR3 bases: TGTGCCAGTAGTTCACGGAGGAGAGGGAAGAGATCTGGCTACACCTTC.

The V and J genes are TRBV5-1 and TRBJ2-3, with 8 positions matching TRBD1. V was pared by 9 bases and J by 5 bases, with 5 bases of the junction left unmatched. Germline-derived CDR1 and CDR2 are SGHRS and YFSETQ. CDR3 length: 12 amino acids. The CDR3 here is CATTQGGDTQYF. The CDR3 nucleotides read TGCGCCACCACACAGGGGGGAGATACGCAGTATTTT.

V and J are TRBV28 and TRBJ2-2; TRBD2 agrees at 8 bases. The CDR3 has 15 residues. Germline CDR1 MDHEN, CDR2 SYDVKM. V lost 7 bases to trimming and J lost 2 bases; unmatched junction nucleotides: 6. In DNA form, the CDR3 reads TGTGCCAGCATTGACGGGGGGGAAAACACCGGGGAGCTGTTTTTT. It is translated as CASIDGGENTGELFF.

This sequence joins TRBV6-6 and TRBJ1-2, with TRBD1 identical over 10 bases. V shed 5 bases, J shed 10 bases, and the junction held 10 bases outside the gene matches. The CDR3 consists of 14 residues. In germline, CDR1 is MNHNY, CDR2 SVGAGI (reference sequence). The CDR3 loop reads CASSHRQGAFDYTF. CDR3 nucleotides: TGTGCCAGCAGTCATCGACAGGGGGCTTTTGACTACACCTTC.

This rearrangement joins TRBV7-3 to TRBJ2-1; 10 bases line up with TRBD2. J gave up 1 base and V 5 bases, and 5 bases lay outside the gene matches. This CDR3 comprises 16 residues. Germline CDR1 is SGHTA and CDR2 is FQGTGA. The CDR3 here is CASSPTSGVSYNEQFF. CDR3 sequence (DNA): TGTGCCAGCAGCCCCACTAGCGGGGTTTCCTACAATGAGCAGTTCTTC.